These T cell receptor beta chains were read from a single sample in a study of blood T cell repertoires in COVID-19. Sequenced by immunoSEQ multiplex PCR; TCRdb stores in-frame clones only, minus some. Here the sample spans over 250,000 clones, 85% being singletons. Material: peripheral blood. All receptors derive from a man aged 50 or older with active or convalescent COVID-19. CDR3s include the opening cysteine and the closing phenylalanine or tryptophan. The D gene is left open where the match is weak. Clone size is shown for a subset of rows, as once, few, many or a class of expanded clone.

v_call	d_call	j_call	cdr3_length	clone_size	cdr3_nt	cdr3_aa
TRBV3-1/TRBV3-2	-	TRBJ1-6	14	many	TGTGCCAGCAGTCCCGCGGGGGCCATAAGACCCCTCCACTTT	CASSPAGAIRPLHF
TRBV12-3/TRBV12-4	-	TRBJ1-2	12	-	TGTGCCAGCAGTGACCAGGGAGGGGGCTACACCTTC	CASSDQGGGYTF
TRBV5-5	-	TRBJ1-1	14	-	TGTGCCAGCAGCTTTGGGCAGATGAACACTGAAGCTTTCTTT	CASSFGQMNTEAFF
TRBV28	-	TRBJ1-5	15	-	TGTGCCAGCACCCCACTCGGGCAGGGAAGTCAGCCCCAGCATTTT	CASTPLGQGSQPQHF
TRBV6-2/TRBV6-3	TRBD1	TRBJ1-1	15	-	TGTGCCAGCAGTCGAATCTCAACAGGGGGCACTGAAGCTTTCTTT	CASSRISTGGTEAFF
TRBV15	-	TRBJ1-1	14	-	TGTGCCACCAGCAGCCCCAGGGGTGCCGCTGAAGCTTTCTTT	CATSSPRGAAEAFF
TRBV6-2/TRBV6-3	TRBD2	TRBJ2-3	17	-	TGTGCCAGCAGTTTTCCGACTAGCGGGAGGACCACAGATACGCAGTATTTT	CASSFPTSGRTTDTQYF
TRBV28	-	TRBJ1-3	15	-	TGTGCCAGCAGCCACGGGGACTTCTCTGGAAACACCATATATTTT	CASSHGDFSGNTIYF
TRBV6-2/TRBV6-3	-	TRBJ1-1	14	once	TGTGCCAGCAGTTACGGGCAGCCTACAAGTGAAGCTTTCTTT	CASSYGQPTSEAFF
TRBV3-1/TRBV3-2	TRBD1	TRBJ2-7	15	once	TGTGCCAGCAGCCGTCCCGGGACAGGGGGCTACGAGCAGTACTTC	CASSRPGTGGYEQYF
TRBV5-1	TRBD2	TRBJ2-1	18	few	TGCGCCAGCAGCCCCAGGGTTCTAGCGGGAGGCCTCGGGAATGAGCAGTTCTTC	CASSPRVLAGGLGNEQFF
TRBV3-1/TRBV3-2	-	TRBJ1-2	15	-	TGTGCCAGCAGCCAAGATCACGGGGTTAGCTATGGCTACACCTTC	CASSQDHGVSYGYTF
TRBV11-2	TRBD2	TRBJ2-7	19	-	TGTGCCAGCAGCTTAGACGTATCGACTAGCGGAAGGGGGGTCTACGAGCAGTACTTC	CASSLDVSTSGRGVYEQYF
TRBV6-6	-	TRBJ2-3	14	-	TGTGCCAGCAGTTACTCGGGAGGCGGGGATACGCAGTATTTT	CASSYSGGGDTQYF
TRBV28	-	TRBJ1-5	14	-	TGTGCCAGCAGTTTTCCAGGAAGCAATCAGCCCCAGCATTTT	CASSFPGSNQPQHF
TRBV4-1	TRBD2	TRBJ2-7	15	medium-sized	TGCGCCAGCAGCCAAGGCGGCGGGAGAAGGTACGAGCAGTACTTC	CASSQGGGRRYEQYF
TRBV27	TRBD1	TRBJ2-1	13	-	TGTGCCAGCAGTTCGACAGGGGCTGATGAGCAGTTCTTC	CASSSTGADEQFF
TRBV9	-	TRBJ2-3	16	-	TGTGCCAGCAGCGTAGGGGAGACTTCTGTTCGGGGTACGCAGTATTTT	CASSVGETSVRGTQYF
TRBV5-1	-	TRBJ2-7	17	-	TGCGCCAGCAGCTTGGGTGTGGATCCCACCGGGGGCTACGAGCAGTACTTC	CASSLGVDPTGGYEQYF
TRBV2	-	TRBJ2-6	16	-	TGTGCCAGCAGTCCTCTGTCGCCGGGAGGGGCCAACGTCCTGACTTTC	CASSPLSPGGANVLTF
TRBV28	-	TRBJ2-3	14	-	TGTGCCAGCAGTTTTCGGGAGTTCGCAGATACGCAGTATTTT	CASSFREFADTQYF
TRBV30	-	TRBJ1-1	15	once	TGTGCCTGGAGAACAGGCAGCTCTAGTGACCCTGAAGCTTTCTTT	CAWRTGSSSDPEAFF
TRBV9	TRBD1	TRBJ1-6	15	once	TGTGCCAGCAGCCCATGGGACAGCTATAATTCACCCCTCCACTTT	CASSPWDSYNSPLHF
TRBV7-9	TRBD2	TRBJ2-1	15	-	TGTGCCAGCAGCTCGGGACTAGCGGGCTACAATGAGCAGTTCTTC	CASSSGLAGYNEQFF
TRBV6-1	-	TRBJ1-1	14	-	TGTGCCAGCAGTGAATACAGGGAAGTCACTGAAGCTTTCTTT	CASSEYREVTEAFF
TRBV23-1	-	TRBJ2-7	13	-	TGCGCCAGCAGTCAATGGGCACGTCGCTTGCGGTACTTC	CASSQWARRLRYF
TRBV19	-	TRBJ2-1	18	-	TGTGCCAGTAGCGACCCTGGGGGGGCCGCCAGCTCCTACAATGAGCAGTTCTTC	CASSDPGGAASSYNEQFF
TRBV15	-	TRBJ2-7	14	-	TGTGCCACCAGCAGAGGGGGGCTCGGCTACGAGCAGTACTTC	CATSRGGLGYEQYF
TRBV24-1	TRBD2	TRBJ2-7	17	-	TGTGCCACCAGTGATTTGCCAGGCGGGAGGAGCTCCTACGAGCAGTACTTC	CATSDLPGGRSSYEQYF
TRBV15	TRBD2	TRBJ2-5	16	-	TGTGCCACCAGCAGAGATCTGCCTAGCGGCCAAGAGACCCAGTACTTC	CATSRDLPSGQETQYF
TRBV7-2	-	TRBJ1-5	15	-	TGTGCCAGCAGCTTATGGGCGGGGAGAAGTCAGCCCCAGCATTTT	CASSLWAGRSQPQHF
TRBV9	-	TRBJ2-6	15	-	TGTGCCAGCAGCGTGACAGGAGCTGGGGCCAACGTCCTGACTTTC	CASSVTGAGANVLTF
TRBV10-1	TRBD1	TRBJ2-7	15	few	TGCGCCAGCAGTGACCGGACAGGGGGCCTCTACGAGCAGTACTTC	CASSDRTGGLYEQYF